This entry is about one T cell receptor (beta chain). Its antigen is still unknown. With 60 Vbeta and 13 Jbeta primers, the PCR was carried out. Clones were read by immunoSEQ multiplex PCR, and TCRdb kept only the in-frame ones, dropping some. Of tens of thousands of clones in the sample, roughly 85% are singletons; the top ten hold roughly 10%. V lost 0 bases and J lost 0; bases outside the gene matches: 16. Per germline, CDR1 KGHSH and CDR2 LQKENI. The CDR3 extends over 21 amino acids. This entry is derived from a study of cytomegalovirus exposure and HLA in healthy donors. Study conclusions and caveats: Later genetic work tied a missense DCLRE1C variant to beta-chain V and J trimming.

The chain couples TRBV18 to TRBJ2-5; the match to TRBD2 covers 10 bases. This TCR came from a female donor in good health and CMV-seronegative. The sample comprised PBMCs. The CDR3 DNA is TGTGCCAGCTCACCACCGAACGTACTAGCGGGACCCCGGGAGGACCAAGAGACCCAGTACTTC. Translation gives CASSPPNVLAGPREDQETQYF.